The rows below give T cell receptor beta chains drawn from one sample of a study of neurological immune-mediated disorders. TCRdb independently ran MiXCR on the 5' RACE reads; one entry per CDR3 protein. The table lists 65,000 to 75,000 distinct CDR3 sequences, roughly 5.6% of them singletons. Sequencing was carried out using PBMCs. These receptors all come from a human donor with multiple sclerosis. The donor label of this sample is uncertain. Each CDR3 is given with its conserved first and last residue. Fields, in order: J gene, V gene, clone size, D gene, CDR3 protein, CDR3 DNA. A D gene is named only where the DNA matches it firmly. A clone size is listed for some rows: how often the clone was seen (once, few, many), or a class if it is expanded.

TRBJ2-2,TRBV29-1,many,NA,CSVEVGGITGELFF,TGCAGCGTTGAAGTAGGTGGGATCACCGGGGAGCTGTTTTTT
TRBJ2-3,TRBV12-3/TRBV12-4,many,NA,CASPKAAPAQYF,TGTGCCAGCCCCAAAGCGGCACCGGCGCAGTATTTT
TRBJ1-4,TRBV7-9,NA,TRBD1,CASSEGAVAKLFF,TGTGCCAGCAGCGAGGGGGCGGTCGCAAAACTGTTTTTT
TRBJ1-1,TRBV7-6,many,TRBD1,CASSLSTGGHWKAEAFF,TGTGCCAGCAGCTTAAGTACAGGGGGCCATTGGAAGGCTGAAGCTTTCTTT
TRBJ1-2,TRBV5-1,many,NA,CASSDSSNYGYTF,TGCGCCAGCTCGGACAGCTCTAACTATGGCTACACCTTC
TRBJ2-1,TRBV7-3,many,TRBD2,CASSLKPAGGPNEQFF,TGTGCCAGCAGCTTAAAGCCAGCGGGGGGGCCAAATGAGCAGTTCTTC
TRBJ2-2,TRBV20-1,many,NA,CSASYGGNTGELFF,TGCAGTGCTAGTTACGGGGGGAACACCGGGGAGCTGTTTTTT
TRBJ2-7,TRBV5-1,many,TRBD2,CASSPGGSSYEQYF,TGCGCCAGCAGCCCGGGAGGTAGCTCCTACGAGCAGTACTTC
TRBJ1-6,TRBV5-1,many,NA,CASSLSASYNSPLHF,TGCGCCAGCAGCTTATCAGCGTCCTATAATTCACCCCTCCACTTT
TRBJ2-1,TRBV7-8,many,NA,CASSPIGNEQFF,TGTGCCAGCAGCCCGATCGGTAATGAGCAGTTCTTC
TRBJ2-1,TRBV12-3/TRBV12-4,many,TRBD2,CASSPLAGGREQFF,TGTGCCAGCAGCCCTCTAGCGGGGGGGCGGGAGCAGTTCTTC
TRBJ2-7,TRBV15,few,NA,CATSRDLGTSSYEQYF,TGTGCCACCAGCAGAGATTTGGGGACTTCCTCCTACGAGCAGTACTTC
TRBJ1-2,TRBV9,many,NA,CASSGLQGLYGYTF,TGTGCCAGCAGCGGCCTACAGGGACTCTATGGCTACACCTTC
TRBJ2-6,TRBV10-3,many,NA,CAIAGTGANVLTF,TGTGCCATCGCAGGGACTGGGGCCAACGTCCTGACTTTC
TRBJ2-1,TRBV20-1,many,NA,CSARDNWQNNEQFF,TGCAGTGCTAGAGATAATTGGCAGAACAATGAGCAGTTCTTC
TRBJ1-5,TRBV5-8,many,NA,CASSLAGQPQHF,TGTGCCAGCAGCTTGGCGGGGCAGCCCCAGCATTTT
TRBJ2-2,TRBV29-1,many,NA,CSGGDTGELFF,TGCAGCGGGGGGGACACCGGGGAGCTGTTTTTT
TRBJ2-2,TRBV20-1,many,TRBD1,CSALAGTGVTGELFF,TGCAGTGCCTTAGCCGGGACAGGGGTGACCGGGGAGCTGTTTTTT
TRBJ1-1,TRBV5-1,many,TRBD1,CASSLGTGEAEAFF,TGCGCCAGCAGCCTCGGGACAGGGGAGGCTGAAGCTTTCTTT
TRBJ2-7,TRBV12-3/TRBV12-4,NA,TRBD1,CASSLRIPGTESYEQYF,TGTGCCAGCAGTTTAAGGATTCCGGGGACAGAGTCCTACGAGCAGTACTTC
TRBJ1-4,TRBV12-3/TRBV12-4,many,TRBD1,CASSSGTGPEKLFF,TGTGCCAGCAGTTCCGGGACAGGACCAGAAAAACTGTTTTTT
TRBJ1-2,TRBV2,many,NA,CASSDWQGYGHTF,TGTGCCAGCAGTGATTGGCAGGGGTACGGTCACACCTTC
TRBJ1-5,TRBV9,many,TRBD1,CASSKTGGQGQPQHF,TGTGCCAGCAGTAAGACAGGGGGCCAGGGTCAGCCCCAGCATTTT
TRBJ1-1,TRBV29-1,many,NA,CSVDNEAFF,TGCAGCGTGGATAATGAAGCTTTCTTT
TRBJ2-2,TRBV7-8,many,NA,CASSFNRNTGELFF,TGTGCCAGCAGCTTTAATCGTAACACCGGGGAGCTGTTTTTT
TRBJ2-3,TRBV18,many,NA,CASSPFTQVHPDTQYF,TGTGCCAGCTCACCTTTCACTCAGGTCCATCCGGATACGCAGTATTTT
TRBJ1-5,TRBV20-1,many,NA,CSAREGRLKPQHF,TGCAGTGCTAGGGAGGGTAGATTGAAGCCCCAGCATTTT
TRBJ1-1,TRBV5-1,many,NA,CASSLGYLNTEAFF,TGCGCCAGCAGCTTGGGGTACTTGAACACTGAAGCTTTCTTT
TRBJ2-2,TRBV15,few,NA,CATRVNANTGELFF,TGTGCCACCCGGGTCAACGCGAACACCGGGGAGCTGTTTTTT
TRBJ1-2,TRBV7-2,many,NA,CASSLGRLYGYTF,TGTGCCAGCAGCTTAGGGAGACTCTATGGCTACACCTTC
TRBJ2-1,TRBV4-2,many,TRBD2,CASSQVSLAGGSRHEQFF,TGTGCCAGCAGCCAAGTTTCGCTAGCGGGGGGGAGCAGACATGAGCAGTTCTTC
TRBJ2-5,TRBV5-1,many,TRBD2,CASSFRRSSGVQETQYF,TGCGCCAGCAGCTTTAGAAGATCTAGCGGGGTCCAAGAGACCCAGTACTTC
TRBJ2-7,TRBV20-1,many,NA,CSASDRFFYEQYF,TGCAGTGCTAGCGATAGGTTTTTTTACGAGCAGTACTTC
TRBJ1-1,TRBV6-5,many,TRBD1,CASSRQGWDTEAFF,TGTGCCAGCAGTCGACAGGGATGGGACACTGAAGCTTTCTTT
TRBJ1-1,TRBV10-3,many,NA,CAISGVGGGTEAFF,TGTGCCATCAGCGGCGTCGGGGGTGGCACTGAAGCTTTCTTT
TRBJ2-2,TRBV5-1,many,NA,CASSFGLANTGELFF,TGCGCCAGCAGCTTTGGACTGGCGAACACCGGGGAGCTGTTTTTT
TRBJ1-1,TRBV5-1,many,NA,CASGAGVNTEAFF,TGCGCCAGCGGCGCGGGGGTGAACACTGAAGCTTTCTTT
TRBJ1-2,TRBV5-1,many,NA,CASSLATFPGPTIGYGYTF,TGCGCCAGCAGCTTGGCCACGTTTCCAGGACCCACAATTGGCTATGGCTACACCTTC
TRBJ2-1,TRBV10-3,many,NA,CAIKSGPTYNEQFF,TGTGCCATCAAGAGCGGGCCGACTTACAATGAGCAGTTCTTC
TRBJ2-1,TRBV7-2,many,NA,CASSLYSGPAYNEQFF,TGTGCCAGCAGCTTATATTCGGGGCCCGCCTACAATGAGCAGTTCTTC
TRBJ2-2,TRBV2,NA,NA,CASGLGPDTGELFF,TGTGCCAGCGGGCTCGGGCCGGACACCGGGGAGCTGTTTTTT
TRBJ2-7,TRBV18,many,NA,CASSPLGHTGYEQYF,TGTGCCAGCTCACCACTAGGACACACAGGCTACGAGCAGTACTTC